This TCR beta chain was identified in a study of OX40 agonist ivuxolimab in advanced cancers. Study as a whole: Earlier anti-PD-1, anti-PD-L1 or anti-CTLA-4 therapy was permitted; less than 50% had received some.

The CDR3 covers 13 residues. From germline, CDR1 is SGDLS and CDR2 YYNGEE. The ends were cut back, 0 bases at V and 5 bases at J, with 5 bases in the middle. Clones were sequenced by immunoSEQ multiplex PCR, and TCRdb holds only the in-frame ones, with some missing. The sample comprises approximately 48,000 clones, roughly 80% of which are singletons, and 3.9% rests with the top ten. The sequencing here drew on CD4+ or CD8+ T cells sorted from blood, taken in a trial of the OX40 agonist ivuxolimab. The source is an adult with an advanced solid tumor such as melanoma, head and neck, liver or kidney cancer. The V call is TRBV9, the J call TRBJ1-4; no clear D gene. In DNA form, the CDR3 reads TGTGCCAGCAGCGTAGATCAGAATGAAAAACTGTTTTTT. It translates to CASSVDQNEKLFF.